The rows below give T cell receptor beta chains drawn from one sample of a study of tumor-infiltrating lymphocytes in primary liver carcinoma. TCRdb called the multiplex PCR reads again in MiXCR, with one record for every CDR3 protein. The repertoire holds 75,000 to 80,000 distinct CDR3 sequences, with roughly 69% as singletons. Source material: tumor-adjacent normal liver tissue. All receptors come from a man in his forties or fifties with primary liver carcinoma and hepatitis B virus infection. Each CDR3 is given with its conserved first and last residue. A D gene is named only where the DNA matches it firmly. Clone size is given for some rows only: seen once, a few or many times, or a class if the clone is expanded.

d_call | j_call | v_call | clone_size | cdr3_nt | cdr3_aa
TRBD2 | TRBJ2-1 | TRBV5-1 | many | TGCGCCAGCAGCACGGGACTAGCGGGAGGGCCAAATGAGCAGTTCTTC | CASSTGLAGGPNEQFF
TRBD2 | TRBJ2-7 | TRBV4-3 | few | TGCGCCAGCAGCCAAGTCGTAAGCGGGAGAAGTTACGAGCAGTACTTC | CASSQVVSGRSYEQYF
. | TRBJ1-2 | TRBV29-1 | . | TGTAGCGTTGAAGATTTCGAAAGGGTTGTTGGTTGTGGCTACACCTTC | CSVEDFERVVGCGYTF
TRBD2 | TRBJ2-1 | TRBV11-2 | . | TGTGCCAGTAGCGCCGGGACTAGAGAGATTAATGGACAGTTCTTC | CASSAGTREINGQFF
. | TRBJ2-7 | TRBV28 | . | TGTGCCAGCAGTTCGGGGGGCGAGCAATACTTC | CASSSGGEQYF
. | TRBJ2-1 | TRBV7-9 | . | TGTGTCAGCAGCTCACCTGACACCGGCAATGAGCGGTTCTTC | CVSSSPDTGNERFF
. | TRBJ2-1 | TRBV6-5 | many | TGTGCCAGCAGTCAAAGGACAGGAGGGGGTGAGCAGTTCTTC | CASSQRTGGGEQFF
. | TRBJ1-2 | TRBV25-1 | few | TGTGCCAGCAGTGCAACCTATGGCTACACCTTC | CASSATYGYTF
. | TRBJ2-1 | TRBV7-9 | few | TGTGCCAGCAGCTTAGAGGATTGGGAATGGCAGTTCTTC | CASSLEDWEWQFF
. | TRBJ2-7 | TRBV6-2/TRBV6-3 | . | TGTGCCAACAGTTACGAGGTATCCTACGAGCAGTACTTC | CANSYEVSYEQYF
. | TRBJ2-5 | TRBV29-1 | many | TGCAGCGTTCCACTGGGCGTGGAGACCCAGTACTTC | CSVPLGVETQYF
. | TRBJ2-7 | TRBV11-2 | . | TGTGCCAGCAGCTTCATGGGAGATCCGGACTACGAGCAGTATTTC | CASSFMGDPDYEQYF
TRBD2 | TRBJ2-5 | TRBV7-6 | few | TGTGCCAGCAGCTTAGTAGTAGCGGGATACCAAGAGACCCAGTACTTC | CASSLVVAGYQETQYF
. | TRBJ2-7 | TRBV19 | once | TGTTCCAGTAGTTCCCCGACGGAGACGGGTGAGCAGTACTTC | CSSSSPTETGEQYF
. | TRBJ2-7 | TRBV7-9 | few | TGTGCCAGCAGCCGAGTTGACAGACTCTACGAGCAGTACTTC | CASSRVDRLYEQYF
. | TRBJ2-6 | TRBV12-3/TRBV12-4 | many | TGTGCCAGCAGTTTACAGGCCGCTGGGGCCAACGTCCTGACTTTC | CASSLQAAGANVLTF
. | TRBJ2-5 | TRBV11-2 | many | TGTGCCAGCAGCCCTAGCTCAATCCAGGGTACTGGGCGGGAGACCCAGTACTTC | CASSPSSIQGTGRETQYF
TRBD1 | TRBJ1-1 | TRBV29-1 | . | TGCAGCATCCTTCGGACAGGGATGAACACTGAAGCTTTCTTT | CSILRTGMNTEAFF
. | TRBJ1-6 | TRBV5-5 | many | TGTGCCAGCAGCTTGGGAGCTCTCTATAATTCACCCCTCCACTTT | CASSLGALYNSPLHF
. | TRBJ2-1 | TRBV11-2 | . | TGTATTAGTAGCGACCCCCTGGGGTACTACAATGAGCAGTTCTTC | CISSDPLGYYNEQFF
. | TRBJ2-7 | TRBV29-1 | . | TGCAGCGTTGTGGACGCACCCTGCGAGCAGTACTTC | CSVVDAPCEQYF
. | TRBJ2-1 | TRBV5-1 | . | TGCGTCAGCAGCGCTTCGAGGGGGAGCCGGGATGAGCAGTTCTTC | CVSSASRGSRDEQFF
. | TRBJ1-4 | TRBV11-2 | . | TGTGCCAGTAGCCCCGGCATGGCTCCAGCTAATGAAAAACTGTTTTTT | CASSPGMAPANEKLFF
TRBD1 | TRBJ2-1 | TRBV12-3/TRBV12-4 | many | TGTGCCAGCAGTTTAGGGGGACAGATCTCCTACAATGAGCAGTTCTTC | CASSLGGQISYNEQFF
. | TRBJ2-5 | TRBV5-4 | . | TGTGCCAGCAGCTTGACTAGCACCCAAGGGACCCAGTACTTC | CASSLTSTQGTQYF
. | TRBJ1-4 | TRBV11-2 | . | TGTGCCAGCAGCTCAGGTCCGGACTCAAATGGAAAACTGTTTTTT | CASSSGPDSNGKLFF
. | TRBJ1-2 | TRBV29-1 | . | TGCAGCGTCCCCAGCGGGGCAGGAAGGCTTTCTGGCTACACCTTC | CSVPSGAGRLSGYTF
TRBD1 | TRBJ2-7 | TRBV29-1 | . | TGCATCGTGGCGGGACAGGGCTACGAGCAGTACTTC | CIVAGQGYEQYF
. | TRBJ1-5 | TRBV4-1 | . | TGCGCCAGCAGCCAACAAATGACACTTTATAGCGATCAGCCCCAGCATTTC | CASSQQMTLYSDQPQHF
TRBD2 | TRBJ2-7 | TRBV4-3 | . | TGCGCCAGCAGCCAAGTCATAAGCGGGAGGATTTACAAGCAGTACTTC | CASSQVISGRIYKQYF
TRBD1 | TRBJ1-4 | TRBV29-1 | . | TGCAGCGTGGCCGGGACAGGGAATGGAAAACCGTTTTTT | CSVAGTGNGKPFF
. | TRBJ2-3 | TRBV21-1 | many | TGTGCCATCCCTGGGACTAGCGGGAGGCCCGGAGGGGATACGCAGTATTTT | CAIPGTSGRPGGDTQYF
. | TRBJ2-7 | TRBV6-2/TRBV6-3 | . | TGTACCAGCAGTTTTCGCTTCGAGCAGTGCTTC | CTSSFRFEQCF
. | TRBJ2-2 | TRBV5-1 | . | TGCGCCAGCAGCTTACATCACACGACGAACACCGGGGAGCTGTTTTTT | CASSLHHTTNTGELFF
TRBD2 | TRBJ2-7 | TRBV6-1 | once | TGTGCCAGCAGTGAAGTGACTAGCGGGAGTGGCGGGCAGTACTTC | CASSEVTSGSGGQYF
TRBD1 | TRBJ1-1 | TRBV29-1 | many | TGCAGCGCCATCGGACAGGGGACTGAAGCTTTCTTT | CSAIGQGTEAFF
TRBD1 | TRBJ1-1 | TRBV4-1 | few | TGCGCCAGCAGCCAAGGTGACAGGGGAAGGGACATTGAAACTTTCTTT | CASSQGDRGRDIETFF
TRBD1 | TRBJ1-2 | TRBV11-2 | . | TGTGCCAACTGCTTGGGGACAGGGCGATTTCGCTACACCTTC | CANCLGTGRFRYTF
TRBD1 | TRBJ1-1 | TRBV11-2 | many | TGTGCCAGCAGGACCCTAGGACAGGGCGGTGAAGCTTTCTTT | CASRTLGQGGEAFF
. | TRBJ2-1 | TRBV29-1 | many | TGCAGCGTTCTCCGGGAGGAGCAGTTCTTC | CSVLREEQFF
TRBD2 | TRBJ2-5 | TRBV6-6 | . | TGTGCCAGCACGGAGCGGGAGGGGCGATCCTGGGAGACCCAGTACTTC | CASTEREGRSWETQYF
TRBD2 | TRBJ2-3 | TRBV5-1 | . | TGCGCCAGCAGCCCCCGGACTAGCGGGAGCGCAGATACGCAGTATTTT | CASSPRTSGSADTQYF
TRBD2 | TRBJ2-3 | TRBV11-2 | . | TGTGCCAGCGGCGTAGCGGGAGGGCCCGCAGATACGCAGTATTTT | CASGVAGGPADTQYF
. | TRBJ2-1 | TRBV11-2 | . | TGTGCCAGCAGCTTTGACGCTAGTTATGAGCGGTTCTTT | CASSFDASYERFF
. | TRBJ2-5 | TRBV12-3/TRBV12-4 | . | TGTGCCAGCAGCTTAGGGTTCGAGATCCAGTACTTC | CASSLGFEIQYF
. | TRBJ2-7 | TRBV6-6 | . | TGTGCCAGCGGTTACTCAGCAGACCTCTACGAGCAGTACTTC | CASGYSADLYEQYF
. | TRBJ2-7 | TRBV10-3 | few | TGTGCCATTAGTGCCAGGCAGGGGAAGCACGAGCAGTACTTC | CAISARQGKHEQYF
. | TRBJ2-7 | TRBV15 | . | TGTGCCACCAGCAGAGAGGACAATTGCCTCTACGAGCAATACTTC | CATSREDNCLYEQYF
TRBD1 | TRBJ1-4 | TRBV5-1 | many | TGCGCCAGCAGCCTGCAGGGGGCGCGTGGTGAAAAACTGTTTTTT | CASSLQGARGEKLFF
. | TRBJ2-7 | TRBV12-3/TRBV12-4 | . | TGTGCCAGCAGTTATTCTTACGAGCAATACTTC | CASSYSYEQYF
TRBD2 | TRBJ2-5 | TRBV4-3 | . | TGCACCAGCAGCCAGGGAATAGCGGGAGGTGGGGAGACCCAGTACTTC | CTSSQGIAGGGETQYF
. | TRBJ1-1 | TRBV5-4 | . | TGTGCCAGCACCGACTCCGCGGTCCAGGAGTTTGAAGCTTTCTTT | CASTDSAVQEFEAFF
. | TRBJ2-1 | TRBV6-6 | . | TGTGCCAGCAGTCATAGGACCTATACCTTGGATGAGCAGTTCTTC | CASSHRTYTLDEQFF
. | TRBJ1-1 | TRBV4-1 | once | TGCGTCAGCAACCATGTGTTTCGGTCGAACACTGAAGCTTTCTTT | CVSNHVFRSNTEAFF